One and the same sample provided the 13 T cell receptor beta chains below, sequenced in a study of early T cells in non-severe SARS-CoV-2 infection. From the 5' RACE reads, TCRdb called clonotypes with MiXCR, one entry per CDR3 protein. The sample carries about 83,000 distinct CDR3 sequences, 9% to 15% recorded once. Sample: whole blood. The origin of the receptors is an adult who was a healthcare worker with PCR-confirmed SARS-CoV-2 infection or an uninfected control (not recorded which).

The chain uses TRBV7-2 and TRBJ2-3; 11 bases are a match to TRBD2. The germline V gene encodes CDR1 SGHTA and CDR2 FQGNSA. V trimming: 8 bases; J trimming: 0 bases; junction bases outside the gene matches: 4. CDR3 length: 15 amino acids. The CDR3 reads CASRASGRSTDTQYF. As DNA, the CDR3 is TGTGCCAGCCGCGCTAGCGGGAGGAGCACAGATACGCAGTATTTT.

V is TRBV10-3 and J is TRBJ1-2, with TRBD1 as a possible D gene (5 bases). The V end lost 2 bases, the J end lost 0 bases, and 10 bases lay between the germline ends. This CDR3 has 15 amino acids. Germline-derived CDR1 and CDR2 are ENHRY and SYGVKD. The CDR3 DNA sequence: TGTGCCATCAGTGAGCCAGACAGAGCTAACTATGGCTACACCTTC. Protein sequence: CAISEPDRANYGYTF.

This clonotype was seen ten or more times. This sequence joins TRBV18 and TRBJ1-1; D remains ambiguous. V was cut by 4 bases and J by 4 bases, with 7 bases left in between. This CDR3 comprises 12 residues. Germline V gene data show CDR1 as KGHSH and CDR2 as LQKENI. CDR3 DNA: TGTGCCAGCTCACTGGCAGGCACTGAAGCTTTCTTT. This translates into CASSLAGTEAFF.

This clonotype appeared many times. The chain joins TRBV29-1 to TRBJ2-1, with D perhaps TRBD1 (6 bases). CDR3 size: 12 residues. Germline loops: CDR1 SQVTM, CDR2 ANQGSEA. V was shortened by 4 bases and J by 5 bases, with 9 bases between the two germline ends. The CDR3, as DNA: TGCAGCGTTGTTGCAGGGGACAATGAGCAGTTCTTC. This gives the protein CSVVAGDNEQFF.

The chain recombines TRBV11-2 with TRBJ1-6; D unresolved. V was cut by 4 bases and J by 6 bases, with 4 bases left in between. CDR3 size: 12 residues. The germline V gene has CDR1 SGHAT and CDR2 FQNNGV. The CDR3 DNA reads TGTGCCAGCAGCTCTACTAATTCACCCCTCCACTTT. Its protein is CASSSTNSPLHF.

This clonotype was detected a few times. The chain employs TRBV6-6 and TRBJ2-1; 14 nucleotides align to TRBD2. The germline gives CDR1 MNHNY, CDR2 SVGAGI (reference sequence). CDR3 length equals 15 residues. V lost 6 bases to trimming and J lost 15 bases; unmatched junction nucleotides: 13. The CDR3 region has the DNA TGTGCCAGCAGCAGACTAGCGGGAGGGCCTGGGGATTGGTTCTTC. It is translated as CASSRLAGGPGDWFF.

This clonotype has only a few counts. The V gene is TRBV20-1, the J gene TRBJ2-2, with a possible D match to TRBD2 (7 bases). Germline CDR1 and CDR2: DFQATT and SNEGSKA (reference sequence). This CDR3 region has 14 residues. Trimming removed 5 bases from V and 5 bases from J, with 15 bases in between. For the CDR3, the DNA is TGCAGTGCTTTCGGGACTACAGGGACCGGGGAGCTGTTTTTT. This encodes CSAFGTTGTGELFF.

Written as DNA, the CDR3 is TGTGCCAGCAGCGGGAGGACAGGGAATGAGCAGTTCTTC. This gives the protein CASSGRTGNEQFF. V is TRBV9 and J is TRBJ2-1; 8 nucleotides agree with TRBD1. Trimming at V came to 3 bases and at J to 7 bases, leaving 3 bases not matched to a gene. The germline V gene has CDR1 SGDLS and CDR2 YYNGEE. The CDR3 totals 13 residues. The full variable domain, its missing parts supplied by reference TRBV9 and TRBJ2-1, is DSGVTQTPKHLITATGQRVTLRCSPRSGDLSVYWYQQSLDQGLQFLIQYYNGEERAKGNILERFSAQQFPDLHSELNLSSLELGDSALYFCASSGRTGNEQFFGPGTRLTVL.

This clonotype was seen a few times. V is TRBV2 and J is TRBJ1-4; D possibly corresponds to TRBD1 (6 bases). The CDR3 length is 13 residues. The V gene's germline CDR1 is SNHLY and CDR2 FYNNEI. V lost 6 bases, J lost 7 bases, and 12 bases lay in between. CDR3 region: CASRGQGAEKLFF. The CDR3 DNA reads TGTGCCAGCAGGGGACAAGGTGCTGAAAAACTGTTTTTT.

This clonotype occurred a few times. The chain combines TRBV21-1 with TRBJ1-5; the DNA was not used to check the table's D call, TRBD1. TRBV21-1 is noted as a pseudogene. The CDR3 consists of 18 residues. The CDR3 sequence: CASSRVLWTGVGNQPQHF. DNA of the CDR3: TGTGCCAGCAGCAGAGTACTATGGACAGGTGTAGGCAATCAGCCCCAGCATTTT.

This clonotype occurred many times. The V gene is TRBV5-1, the J gene TRBJ2-3; D call uncertain. Germline V gene sequence: CDR1 SGHRS, CDR2 YFSETQ. Trimming took off 0 bases at V and 0 bases at J, with 2 bases between the two ends. The CDR3 contains 13 residues. The CDR3 nucleotides are TGCGCCAGCAGCTTGGGAAGCACAGATACGCAGTATTTT. Residues: CASSLGSTDTQYF.

The table lists this clonotype with many counts. CDR3 sequence (DNA): TGTGCCAGCAGCTCCTCAGCGGGAGGGCGCATGAATACGCAGTATTTT. Translated: CASSSSAGGRMNTQYF. The chain uses TRBV7-9 and TRBJ2-3; 10 bases are shared with TRBD2. The CDR3 totals 16 residues. From germline, CDR1 is SEHNR and CDR2 FQNEAQ (reference sequence). V lost 4 bases, J lost 7 bases, and 11 bases stayed unmatched.

This clonotype was picked up many times. The chain couples TRBV6-2 or TRBV6-3 to TRBJ1-6, with D maybe TRBD1 (5 bases). The CDR3 is 13 residues long. Trimming removed 8 bases at V and 0 bases at J, with 5 bases between. CDR1 is MNHEY and CDR2 is SVGEGT in the germline V gene. CDR3 sequence reads: CASGGSYNSPLHF. The CDR3 DNA follows: TGTGCCAGCGGGGGCTCCTATAATTCACCCCTCCACTTT.